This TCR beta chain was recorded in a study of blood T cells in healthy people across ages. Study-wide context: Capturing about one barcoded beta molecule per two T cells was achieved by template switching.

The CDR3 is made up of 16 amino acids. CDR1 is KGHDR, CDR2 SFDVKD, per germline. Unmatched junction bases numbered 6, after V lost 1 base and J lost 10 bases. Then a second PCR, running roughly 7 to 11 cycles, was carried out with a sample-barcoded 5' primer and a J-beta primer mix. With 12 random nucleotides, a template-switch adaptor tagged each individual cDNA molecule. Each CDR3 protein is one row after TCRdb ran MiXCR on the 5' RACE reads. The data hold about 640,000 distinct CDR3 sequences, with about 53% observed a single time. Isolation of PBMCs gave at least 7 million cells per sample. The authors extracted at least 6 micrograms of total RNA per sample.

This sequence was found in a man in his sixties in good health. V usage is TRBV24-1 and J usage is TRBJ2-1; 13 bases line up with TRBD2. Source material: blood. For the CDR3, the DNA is TGTGCCACCAGTGATTTCAGACTAGCGGGGGGATACGAGCAGTTCTTC. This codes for CATSDFRLAGGYEQFF.